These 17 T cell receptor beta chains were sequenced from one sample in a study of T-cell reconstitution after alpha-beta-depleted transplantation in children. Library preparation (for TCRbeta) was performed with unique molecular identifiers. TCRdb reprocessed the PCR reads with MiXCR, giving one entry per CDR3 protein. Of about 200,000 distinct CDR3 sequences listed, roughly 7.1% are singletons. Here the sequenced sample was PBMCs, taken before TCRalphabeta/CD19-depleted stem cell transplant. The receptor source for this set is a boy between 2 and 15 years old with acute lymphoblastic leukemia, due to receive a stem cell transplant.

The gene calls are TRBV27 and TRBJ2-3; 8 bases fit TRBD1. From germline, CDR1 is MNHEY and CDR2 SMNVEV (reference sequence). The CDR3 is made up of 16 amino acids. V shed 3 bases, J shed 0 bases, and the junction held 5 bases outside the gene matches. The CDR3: CASSFRTGPSTDTQYF. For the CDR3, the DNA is TGTGCCAGCAGTTTTAGGACAGGGCCCAGCACAGATACGCAGTATTTT.

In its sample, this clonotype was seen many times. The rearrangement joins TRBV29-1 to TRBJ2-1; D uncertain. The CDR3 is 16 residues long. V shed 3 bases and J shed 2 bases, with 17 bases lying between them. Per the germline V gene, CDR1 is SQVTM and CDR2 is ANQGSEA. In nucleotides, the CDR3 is TGCAGCGTTGACGTTGCGCTGATGGGTCCCTACAATGAGCAGTTCTTC. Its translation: CSVDVALMGPYNEQFF.

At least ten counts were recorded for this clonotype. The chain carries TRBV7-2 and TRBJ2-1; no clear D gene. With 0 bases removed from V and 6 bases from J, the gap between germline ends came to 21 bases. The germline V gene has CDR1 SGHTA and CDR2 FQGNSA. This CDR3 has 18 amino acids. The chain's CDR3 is CASSLALVSTFLSNEQFF. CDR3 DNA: TGTGCCAGCAGCTTAGCGCTAGTTTCCACTTTTCTCAGCAATGAGCAGTTCTTC.

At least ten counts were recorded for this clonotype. CDR3 nucleotides: TGTGCCAGCAGCCCTGGTGGTTACTCCTACAATGAGCAGTTCTTC. It yields the protein CASSPGGYSYNEQFF. The V call is TRBV7-2, the J call TRBJ2-1; D call uncertain. V was clipped by 5 bases and J by 0 bases, with 11 bases between them. This CDR3 has 15 residues. Per germline, CDR1 SGHTA and CDR2 FQGNSA.

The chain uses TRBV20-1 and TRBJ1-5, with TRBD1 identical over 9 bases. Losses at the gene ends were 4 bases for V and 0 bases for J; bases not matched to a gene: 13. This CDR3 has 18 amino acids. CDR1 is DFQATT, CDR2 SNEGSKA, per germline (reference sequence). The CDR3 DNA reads TGCAGTGCTAAGATGGGGACAGGGACCCCACATAGCAATCAGCCCCAGCATTTT. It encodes CSAKMGTGTPHSNQPQHF.

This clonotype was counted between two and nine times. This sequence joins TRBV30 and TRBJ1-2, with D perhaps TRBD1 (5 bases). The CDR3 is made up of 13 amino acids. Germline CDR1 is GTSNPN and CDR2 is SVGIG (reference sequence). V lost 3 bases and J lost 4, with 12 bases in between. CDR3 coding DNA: TGTGCCTGGAGCAGGGATTGGAGCTATGGCTACACCTTC. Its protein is CAWSRDWSYGYTF. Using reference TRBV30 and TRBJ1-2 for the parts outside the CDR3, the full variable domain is SQTIHQWPATLVQPVGSPLSLECTVEGTSNPNLYWYRQAAGRGLQLLFYSVGIGQISSEVPQNLSASRPQDRQFILSSKKLLLSDSGFYLCAWSRDWSYGYTFGSGTRLTVV.

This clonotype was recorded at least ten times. DNA for the CDR3: TGCAGCGTTAGTGGCGGGGAGCCCTCCGGGGAGCTGTTTTTT. It translates to CSVSGGEPSGELFF. The chain combines TRBV29-1 with TRBJ2-2, with TRBD2 as a possible D gene (6 bases). CDR3 length equals 14 residues. V lost 5 bases to trimming and J lost 6 bases, with 16 bases between them. The germline V gene has CDR1 SQVTM and CDR2 ANQGSEA.

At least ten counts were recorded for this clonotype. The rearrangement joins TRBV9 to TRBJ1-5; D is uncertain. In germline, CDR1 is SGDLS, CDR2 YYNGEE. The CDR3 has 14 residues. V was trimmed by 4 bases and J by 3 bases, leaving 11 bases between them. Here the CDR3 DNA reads TGTGCCAGCAGCCCAAGCGTCTCCAATCAGCCCCAGCATTTT. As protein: CASSPSVSNQPQHF.

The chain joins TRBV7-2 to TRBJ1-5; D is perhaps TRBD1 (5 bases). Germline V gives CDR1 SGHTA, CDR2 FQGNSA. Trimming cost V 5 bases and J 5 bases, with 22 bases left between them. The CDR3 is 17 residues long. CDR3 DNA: TGTGCCAGCAGCCCCACGCGCTTAGGGGATTTGGATCAGCCCCAGCATTTT. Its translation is CASSPTRLGDLDQPQHF.

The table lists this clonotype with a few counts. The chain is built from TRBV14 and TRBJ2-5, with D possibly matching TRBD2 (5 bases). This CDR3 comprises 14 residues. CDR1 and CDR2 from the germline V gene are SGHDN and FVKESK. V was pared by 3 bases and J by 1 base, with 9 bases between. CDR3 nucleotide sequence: TGTGCCAGCAGCCAGAGGGCAGCCCAAGAGACCCAGTACTTC. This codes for CASSQRAAQETQYF.

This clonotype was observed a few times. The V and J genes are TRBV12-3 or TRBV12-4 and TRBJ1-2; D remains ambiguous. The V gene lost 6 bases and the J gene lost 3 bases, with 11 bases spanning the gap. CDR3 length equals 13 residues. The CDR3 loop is CASSALRDYGYTF. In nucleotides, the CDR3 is TGTGCCAGCAGCGCCCTCCGCGACTATGGCTACACCTTC.

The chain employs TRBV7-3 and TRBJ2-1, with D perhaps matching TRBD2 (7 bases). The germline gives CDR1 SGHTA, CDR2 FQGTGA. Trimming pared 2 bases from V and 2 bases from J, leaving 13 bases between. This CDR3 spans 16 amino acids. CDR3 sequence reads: CASSLARGGAYNEQFF. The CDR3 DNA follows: TGTGCCAGCAGCTTAGCAAGGGGGGGAGCCTACAATGAGCAGTTCTTC. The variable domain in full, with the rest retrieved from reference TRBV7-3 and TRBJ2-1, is GAGVSQTPSNKVTEKGKYVELRCDPISGHTALYWYRQSLGQGPEFLIYFQGTGAADDSGLPNDRFFAVRPEGSVSTLKIQRTERGDSAVYLCASSLARGGAYNEQFFGPGTRLTVL.

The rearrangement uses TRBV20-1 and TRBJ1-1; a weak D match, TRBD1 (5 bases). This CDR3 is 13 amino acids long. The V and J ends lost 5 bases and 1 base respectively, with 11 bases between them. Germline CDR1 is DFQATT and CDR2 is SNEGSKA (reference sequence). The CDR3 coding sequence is TGCAGTGCTCCGAGGGGTGGGAACACTGAAGCTTTCTTT. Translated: CSAPRGGNTEAFF.

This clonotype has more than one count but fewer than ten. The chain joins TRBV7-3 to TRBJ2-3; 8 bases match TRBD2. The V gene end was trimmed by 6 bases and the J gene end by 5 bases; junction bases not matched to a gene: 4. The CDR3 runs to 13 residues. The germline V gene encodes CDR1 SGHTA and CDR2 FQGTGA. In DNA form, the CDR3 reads TGTGCCAGCAGTGGCGGGGGGCGAGATACGCAGTATTTT. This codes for CASSGGGRDTQYF.

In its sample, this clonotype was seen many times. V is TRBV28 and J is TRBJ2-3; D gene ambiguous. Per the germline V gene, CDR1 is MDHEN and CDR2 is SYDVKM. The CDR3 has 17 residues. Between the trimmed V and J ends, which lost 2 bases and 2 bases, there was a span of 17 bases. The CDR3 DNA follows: TGTGCCAGCAGTTTAGTATCAGTGGACCTCTCCACAGATACGCAGTATTTT. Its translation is CASSLVSVDLSTDTQYF. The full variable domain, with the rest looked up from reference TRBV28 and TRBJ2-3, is DVKVTQSSRYLVKRTGEKVFLECVQDMDHENMFWYRQDPGLGLRLIYFSYDVKMKEKGDIPEGYSVSREKKERFSLILESASTNQTSMYLCASSLVSVDLSTDTQYFGPGTRLTVL.

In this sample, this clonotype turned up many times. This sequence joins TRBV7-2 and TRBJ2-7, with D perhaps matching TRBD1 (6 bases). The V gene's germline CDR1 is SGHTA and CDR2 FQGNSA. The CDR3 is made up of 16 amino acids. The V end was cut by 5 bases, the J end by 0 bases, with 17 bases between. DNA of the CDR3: TGTGCCAGCAGCCCGAATAGCCAGGGGAGCTCCTACGAGCAGTACTTC. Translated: CASSPNSQGSSYEQYF.

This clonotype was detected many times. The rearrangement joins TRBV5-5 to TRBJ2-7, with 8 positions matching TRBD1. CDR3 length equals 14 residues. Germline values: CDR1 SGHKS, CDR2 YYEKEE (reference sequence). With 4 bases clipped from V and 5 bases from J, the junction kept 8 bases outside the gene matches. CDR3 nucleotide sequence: TGTGCCAGCAGCGAGCAGGGGGCGATGAACGAGCAGTACTTC. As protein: CASSEQGAMNEQYF.